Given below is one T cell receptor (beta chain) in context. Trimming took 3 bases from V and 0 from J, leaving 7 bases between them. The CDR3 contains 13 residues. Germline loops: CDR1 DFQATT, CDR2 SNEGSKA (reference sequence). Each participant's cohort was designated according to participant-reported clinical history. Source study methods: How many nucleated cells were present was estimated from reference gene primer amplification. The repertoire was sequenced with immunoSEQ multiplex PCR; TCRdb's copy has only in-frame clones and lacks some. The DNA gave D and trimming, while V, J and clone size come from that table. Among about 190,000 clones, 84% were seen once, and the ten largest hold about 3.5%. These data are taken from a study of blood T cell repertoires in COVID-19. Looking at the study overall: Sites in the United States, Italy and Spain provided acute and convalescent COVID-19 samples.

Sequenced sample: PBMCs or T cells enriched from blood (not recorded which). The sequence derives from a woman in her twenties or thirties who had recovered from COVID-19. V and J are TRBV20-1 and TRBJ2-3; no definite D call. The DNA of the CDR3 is TGCAGTGCTAGTCGGGTCAGCACAGATACGCAGTATTTT. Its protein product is CSASRVSTDTQYF.